The clone carrying this T cell receptor (beta chain) was counted ten times or more. In the ophthalmopathy cohort, Clinical Activity Score was at least 3, NOSPECS grade at least 4, and duration under 3 months. Exclusions: uncontrolled infection, other autoimmune disease, pregnancy, lactation. The study based diagnoses on clinical symptoms, serum thyroxine and TRAb, thyroid ultrasound and orbital computed tomography. Source material for PBMCs was about 11 ml fresh peripheral blood. These data belong to a study of T cells in Graves' hyperthyroidism and ophthalmopathy. Amplification of TCR beta CDR3 regions used RNA as the template. An initial round of RT-PCR targeting the TCR CDR3 relied on the HTBI primer set. TCRdb ran MiXCR on the multiplex PCR reads and lists one entry per CDR3 protein. The sample records about 250,000 distinct CDR3 sequences, around 26% being singletons. CDR1 is KGHDR, CDR2 SFDVKD, per germline. The CDR3 is 13 amino acids. The V gene end was trimmed by 9 bases and the J gene end by 9 bases; junction bases not matched to a gene: 5.

The material sequenced was blood. The clonotype was recovered from a woman aged 40 to 50 with Graves' ophthalmopathy. V and J are TRBV24-1 and TRBJ2-1, with 12 positions matching TRBD2. The CDR3 DNA follows: TGTGCCACCGCCCTAGCGGGAGGGTCTGAGCAGTTCTTC. As protein: CATALAGGSEQFF.